This T cell receptor beta chain comes out of a study of blood T cell repertoires in COVID-19. For the study at large: In each case, the material was cDNA or gDNA derived from T cells, B-cell-depleted T cells, or PBMCs.

Per the original data handling: How many nucleated cells were present was estimated from reference gene primer amplification. Produced via immunoSEQ multiplex PCR; TCRdb's table is partial and in-frame only. The V and J calls and clone size come from that table; D and trimming were worked out from the DNA. The data show approximately 250,000 clones, roughly 84% seen once. Per germline, CDR1 SGHDT and CDR2 YYEEEE. The CDR3 totals 13 residues. The V gene end was trimmed by 5 bases and the J gene end by 1 base; junction bases not matched to a gene: 3. The clonotype originates from a man aged 40-49 years who had recovered from COVID-19. The chain links TRBV5-6 to TRBJ2-7; 7 nucleotides align to TRBD1. Sequenced input: peripheral blood. CDR3 amino acids: CASRWGQSYEQYF. CDR3 nucleotide sequence: TGTGCCAGCAGATGGGGACAGTCCTACGAGCAGTACTTC.